The 9 T cell receptor beta chains given below trace back to one sample, sequenced in a study of CD8+CD57+ T cells in acquired aplastic anemia. The template used for profiling TCR beta VDJ and CDR3 was genomic DNA. MiXCR, applied by TCRdb to the reads, yields one record per CDR3 protein. The sample yields about 71,000 distinct CDR3 sequences, approximately 50% seen once. Input material: sorted CD4+, CD8+, or CD8+CD57+ T cells (not recorded which) from PBMCs. These TCRs come from a human donor in good health, serving as a control.

By share of the sample, this clonotype is medium-sized. This rearrangement joins TRBV29-1 to TRBJ2-7, with 8 positions matching TRBD2. Trimming at V came to 3 bases and at J to 0 bases, leaving 4 bases not matched to a gene. The CDR3 is made up of 14 amino acids. In germline, CDR1 is SQVTM, CDR2 ANQGSEA. In DNA, the CDR3 is TGCAGCGTTGAGAAGAGCGGGAGCTCCTACGAGCAGTACTTC. Its translation: CSVEKSGSSYEQYF.

V and J are TRBV12-3 or TRBV12-4 and TRBJ2-1, with D perhaps assigned TRBD1 or TRBD2 (7 bases each). V lost 3 bases and J lost 4, with 16 bases in between. There are 16 residues in the CDR3. DNA of the CDR3: TGTGCCAGCAGTTTCAGGGGGGAGGGCGTTTACAATGAGCAGTTCTTC. Amino acid sequence: CASSFRGEGVYNEQFF.

This clonotype was seen at least ten times. The V and J genes are TRBV3-1 and TRBJ2-1, with 10 bases aligning to TRBD2. The CDR3 spans 17 residues. V lost 1 base and J lost 7; bases outside the gene matches: 10. Germline values: CDR1 LGHDT, CDR2 YNNKEL (reference sequence). In DNA, the CDR3 is TGTGCCAGCAGCCAAGGGACTAGCGGCCCTTTTAGGAATGAGCAGTTCTTC. Its protein product is CASSQGTSGPFRNEQFF.

The rearrangement links TRBV6-5 to TRBJ1-1, with 8 bases identical to TRBD1. V was pared by 5 bases and J by 7 bases, with 9 bases of the junction left unmatched. CDR1 is MNHEY and CDR2 is SVGAGI in the germline V gene. This CDR3 is built from 14 residues. The CDR3 nucleotides are TGTGCCAGCAGTGATCGGACAGGGTGGGGTGAAGCTTTCTTT. It codes for CASSDRTGWGEAFF.

The chain is built from TRBV19 and TRBJ1-5; D gene ambiguous. The ends were cut back, 6 bases at V and 9 bases at J, with 12 bases in the middle. This CDR3 has 12 residues. Germline assignment: CDR1 LNHDA and CDR2 SQIVND (reference sequence). CDR3 amino acids: CASRGILAPQHF. DNA of the CDR3: TGTGCCAGTAGAGGGATCTTGGCGCCCCAGCATTTT.

The chain has TRBV7-9 and TRBJ1-1, with no clear D. The CDR3 loop spans 12 amino acids. Trimming took off 4 bases at V and 3 bases at J, with 6 bases between the two ends. Germline V gives CDR1 SEHNR, CDR2 FQNEAQ (reference sequence). The CDR3 sequence is CASSSVDTEAFF. DNA of the CDR3: TGTGCCAGCAGCTCGGTTGACACTGAAGCTTTCTTT.

A single count supports this clonotype. V is TRBV19 and J is TRBJ2-7; D might be TRBD1 (6 bases). Per the germline V gene, CDR1 is LNHDA and CDR2 is SQIVND (reference sequence). Trimming took 7 bases from V and 8 from J, leaving 30 bases between them. This CDR3 has 17 amino acids. For the CDR3, the DNA is TGTGCCAGTACTACAGGGAGAGGGACGGCCTCTACGACGAAGCAGTACTTC. Translation gives CASTTGRGTASTTKQYF.

As to this clonotype: Being one base from a much bigger clone, this may be a read error. This chain links TRBV2 with TRBJ1-2; the D is unclear. Germline lookup yields CDR1 SNHLY and CDR2 FYNNEI. The CDR3 is 13 amino acids. This CDR3 reads CASSYGLSYDYTF. CDR3 DNA: TGTGCCAGCAGTTACGGGCTCTCCTATGACTACACCTTC.

The chain carries TRBV10-2 and TRBJ1-1; D gene ambiguous. V was pared by 0 bases and J by 5 bases, with 10 bases between. This CDR3 is 14 amino acids long. Germline CDR1 WSHSY, CDR2 SAAADI. The CDR3 coding sequence is TGCGCCAGCAGTGAGTCAGGGTTTTGGACTGAAGCTTTCTTT. Translating it yields CASSESGFWTEAFF.